A single sample gave rise to the 5 T cell receptor beta chains below, sequenced in a study of cytomegalovirus exposure and HLA in healthy donors (dated by TCRdb to about 2017). The method was the immunoSEQ multiplex PCR assay. The multiplex PCR relied on a mix of 60 forward primers for TCR Vbeta segments and 13 reverse primers for TCR Jbeta segments. Sourced from immuneACCESS, this table was stored by TCRdb with only in-frame sequences that have V and J called. A share of the clones is absent; for the studies checked, an unresolved V gene accounts for under half, and the remainder has no known explanation. Within this sample are some 83,000 clones, with about 77% of them counted one time only. The ten largest clones represent roughly 4.2% of the sample. Sequencing was carried out using PBMCs. The receptors originated from a man in his 60s in good health and CMV-seronegative.

The sample holds a few counts of this clone. The chain uses TRBV5-5 and TRBJ1-5, with D tentatively TRBD1 (6 bases). CDR3 size: 14 residues. V lost 4 bases, J lost 7 bases, and 15 bases lay in between. Per the germline V gene, CDR1 is SGHKS and CDR2 is YYEKEE (reference sequence). CDR3 sequence reads: CASSGTGLGQPQHF. The CDR3 coding sequence is TGTGCCAGCAGCGGAACAGGGTTGGGACAGCCCCAGCATTTT.

This chain joins TRBV27 and TRBJ2-5; tentative D call: TRBD2 (6 bases). The length of the CDR3 is 13 residues. Per the germline V gene, CDR1 is MNHEY and CDR2 is SMNVEV (reference sequence). V lost 4 bases and J 7 bases, leaving 13 bases between the germline ends. The CDR3 region has the DNA TGTGCCAGCAGTTGGGGTAGCGGTGGGACCCAGTACTTC. This codes for CASSWGSGGTQYF.

The chain combines TRBV5-5 with TRBJ1-1, with D maybe TRBD1 (6 bases). The CDR3 is 15 amino acids. Germline V CDR1 and CDR2: SGHKS, YYEKEE (reference sequence). V was trimmed by 3 bases and J by 4 bases, leaving 16 bases between them. In DNA form, the CDR3 reads TGTGCCAGCAGCTCCTCAGGGGAATGGGGCACTGAAGCTTTCTTT. Amino acid sequence: CASSSSGEWGTEAFF. The entire variable domain, with the rest obtained from reference TRBV5-5 and TRBJ1-1, is as follows: DAGVTQSPTHLIKTRGQQVTLRCSPISGHKSVSWYQQVLGQGPQFIFQYYEKEERGRGNFPDRFSARQFPNYSSELNVNALLLGDSALYLCASSSSGEWGTEAFFGQGTRLTVV.

This sequence joins TRBV4-1 and TRBJ2-4; 13 bases are shared with TRBD2. This CDR3 has 18 amino acids. V dropped 4 bases and J dropped 3; count of bases not matched to a gene: 9. Germline-derived CDR1 and CDR2 are MGHRA and YSYEKL. The CDR3 protein is CASSRGLAGLPGKNIQYF. CDR3 nucleotide sequence: TGCGCCAGCAGCCGGGGACTAGCGGGGCTTCCAGGCAAAAACATTCAGTACTTC.

The rearrangement joins TRBV19 to TRBJ1-5; D not certain. V lost 3 bases to trimming and J lost 0 bases, with 9 bases between them. Germline lookup yields CDR1 LNHDA and CDR2 SQIVND (reference sequence). The CDR3 totals 15 residues. As DNA, the CDR3 is TGTGCCAGTAGTATGTCGGGTTATAGCAATCAGCCCCAGCATTTT. Translation gives CASSMSGYSNQPQHF.